The 17 T cell receptor beta chains below all came from one sample that was sequenced in a study of T cell repertoires in cytomegalovirus infection. A single record per CDR3 protein comes from TCRdb applying MiXCR to the reads. The table lists hundreds of thousands of distinct CDR3 sequences, approximately 29% of them singletons. For these TCRs, the target antigens are not known. Sequencing used cultured CD8+ T cells from PBMCs, obtained from culture after CMV antigen stimulation. The receptor set was obtained from a human donor in good health (CMV status not recorded). Some clones in this sample may be carry-over from other donors' samples.

The V gene is TRBV4-3, the J gene TRBJ1-1; D ambiguous. Germline lookup yields CDR1 LGHNA and CDR2 YSLEER. Trimming shortened V by 0 bases and J by 0 bases, and 11 bases separated the two germline ends. This CDR3 contains 16 residues. The CDR3 loop is CASSQDTDGMNTEAFF. The CDR3 DNA is TGCGCCAGCAGCCAAGATACGGACGGCATGAACACTGAAGCTTTCTTT.

This clonotype showed up just a few times. The V gene is TRBV7-3, the J gene TRBJ1-1, with 8 positions matching TRBD1. The CDR3 contains 15 residues. CDR1 is SGHTA and CDR2 is FQGTGA in the germline V gene. The junction had 12 bases not matched to a gene; V was cut back by 0 bases and J by 12 bases. CDR3 loop: CASSLTGGMQGATFF. CDR3 nucleotide sequence: TGTGCCAGCAGCTTAACGGGGGGGATGCAGGGGGCGACTTTCTTT.

This clonotype has a handful of counts. V and J are TRBV24-1 and TRBJ2-5, with D possibly TRBD1 on 6 matching bases. Deletions cut 7 bases from V and 3 bases from J, with 14 bases between. The CDR3 runs 14 residues. The germline V gene encodes CDR1 KGHDR and CDR2 SFDVKD. CDR3 sequence reads: CATSGQGQEETQYF. The CDR3 DNA reads TGTGCCACCAGCGGGCAGGGGCAAGAAGAGACCCAGTACTTC.

The rearrangement uses TRBV27 and TRBJ2-1; no definite D call. The CDR3 is 15 amino acids. Germline CDR1 reads MNHEY; CDR2 reads SMNVEV (reference sequence). Trimming removed 6 bases from V and 3 bases from J, with 15 bases in between. The CDR3 region is CASRPTVAIYNEQFF. The CDR3 DNA is TGTGCCAGCAGGCCCACAGTGGCTATCTACAATGAGCAGTTCTTC.

V gene TRBV7-9 combines with J gene TRBJ2-1, with D possibly matching TRBD2 (7 bases). The ends were cut back, 5 bases at V and 9 bases at J, with 23 bases in the middle. This CDR3 spans 16 amino acids. Germline V lookup: CDR1 SEHNR, CDR2 FQNEAQ (reference sequence). The CDR3 loop is CASSPYSGGGAAEQFF. CDR3 nucleotide sequence: TGTGCCAGCAGCCCTTACTCTGGGGGGGGGGCAGCTGAGCAGTTCTTC.

V and J are TRBV19 and TRBJ2-3; 8 bases map to TRBD1. Germline V lookup: CDR1 LNHDA, CDR2 SQIVND (reference sequence). This CDR3 comprises 18 residues. V dropped 3 bases and J dropped 0; count of bases not matched to a gene: 11. The DNA for the CDR3 is TGTGCCAGTAGTATCCTCACGCGTCGGACAGGGAGCACAGATACGCAGTATTTT. It encodes CASSILTRRTGSTDTQYF.

CDR3 DNA sequence: TGTGCCAGCAGCGCTGGACAGGCTGTAAATCAGCCCCAGCATTTT. Protein: CASSAGQAVNQPQHF. The chain links TRBV27 to TRBJ1-5, with 7 bases identical to TRBD1. With V trimmed by 6 bases and J by 4 bases, 9 bases remained unmatched. The CDR3 has 15 amino acids. Per germline, CDR1 MNHEY and CDR2 SMNVEV (reference sequence).

There are a few counts of this clonotype. The rearrangement links TRBV19 to TRBJ1-2, with a possible D match to TRBD1 (6 bases). V was trimmed by 5 bases and J by 4 bases, leaving 17 bases between them. In germline, CDR1 is LNHDA, CDR2 SQIVND (reference sequence). The CDR3 length is 15 residues. CDR3 bases: TGTGCCAGTAGTTACGATGTCGGGACACCCTATGGCTACACCTTC. Translation: CASSYDVGTPYGYTF.

This clonotype was detected a few times. The chain combines TRBV7-8 with TRBJ2-7, with unresolved D. The CDR3 spans 13 residues. The V gene's germline CDR1 is SGHVS and CDR2 FQNEAQ. Trimming took off 3 bases at V and 2 bases at J, with 8 bases between the two ends. This CDR3 is CASSFSFTYEQYV. CDR3 sequence (DNA): TGTGCCAGCAGCTTTTCTTTTACCTACGAGCAGTACGTC.

V usage is TRBV9 and J usage is TRBJ1-1; a weak D match, TRBD1 (5 bases). Germline CDR1 SGDLS, CDR2 YYNGEE. This CDR3 contains 15 residues. V lost 3 bases, J lost 1 base, and 13 bases lay in between. CDR3 protein: CASSASQTANTEAFF. The CDR3, as DNA: TGTGCCAGCAGCGCTAGTCAGACAGCGAACACTGAAGCTTTCTTT.

This clonotype turned up a few times. The genes are TRBV6-2 or TRBV6-3 and TRBJ2-7; 11 nucleotides line up with TRBD2. With V trimmed by 6 bases and J by 6 bases, 10 bases remained unmatched. The CDR3 length is 15 residues. Germline V lookup: CDR1 MNHEY, CDR2 SVGEGT. DNA for the CDR3: TGTGCCAGCAGCCCGGGACTAGCGGCTTCCCGCGAGCAGTACGTC. Its protein product is CASSPGLAASREQYV.

CDR3 region: CSVELEQGPYGYTF. CDR3 DNA sequence: TGCAGCGTTGAACTAGAACAGGGCCCCTATGGCTACACCTTC. This chain uses TRBV29-1 with TRBJ1-2; D is possibly TRBD1 (6 bases). The CDR3 has 14 residues. CDR1 is SQVTM and CDR2 is ANQGSEA in the germline V gene. The ends were cut back, 2 bases at V and 4 bases at J, with 14 bases in the middle.

This CDR3 is CASSLEGRLETQYF. The CDR3 region has the DNA TGTGCCAGCAGCTTGGAGGGGAGGTTGGAGACCCAGTACTTC. The chain links TRBV7-2 to TRBJ2-5; D is perhaps TRBD2 (6 bases). Germline V lookup: CDR1 SGHTA, CDR2 FQGNSA. V was clipped by 3 bases and J by 5 bases, with 13 bases between them. This CDR3 has 14 amino acids.

The chain links TRBV27 to TRBJ2-5, with 7 bases fitting TRBD1. Trimming removed 5 bases from V and 4 bases from J; junction bases left unmatched: 13. The CDR3 is 16 residues long. The V gene's germline CDR1 is MNHEY and CDR2 SMNVEV (reference sequence). The CDR3 DNA sequence: TGTGCCAGCAGTCTTCGACAGGGTGGGTTTAGAGAGACCCAGTACTTC. Its protein is CASSLRQGGFRETQYF.

This clonotype has more than one count but fewer than ten. This chain uses TRBV6-1 with TRBJ2-1; 7 nucleotides match TRBD2. Germline values: CDR1 MNHNS, CDR2 SASEGT. Losses at the gene ends were 1 base for V and 8 bases for J; bases not matched to a gene: 11. The length of the CDR3 is 16 residues. CDR3 sequence reads: CASSEVEAGLGDEQFF. The CDR3 nucleotides read TGTGCCAGCAGTGAAGTAGAAGCGGGGTTAGGCGATGAGCAGTTCTTC.

This rearrangement joins TRBV13 to TRBJ2-7, with D possibly TRBD2 on 5 matching bases. From germline, CDR1 is PRHDT and CDR2 FYEKMQ (reference sequence). The CDR3 runs 15 residues. Between the trimmed V and J ends, which lost 2 bases and 0 bases, there was a span of 11 bases. CDR3 nucleotide sequence: TGTGCCAGCAGCTTATACAGCGGTACCTCCTACGAGCAGTACTTC. Translating it yields CASSLYSGTSYEQYF.

The chain combines TRBV19 with TRBJ1-4; D remains unclear. The CDR3 covers 12 residues. The V end lost 3 bases, the J end lost 7 bases, and 6 bases lay between the germline ends. Germline assignment: CDR1 LNHDA and CDR2 SQIVND (reference sequence). The CDR3 DNA reads as TGTGCCAGTAGTATTGAAGTTGAAAAACTGTTTTTT. This encodes CASSIEVEKLFF.